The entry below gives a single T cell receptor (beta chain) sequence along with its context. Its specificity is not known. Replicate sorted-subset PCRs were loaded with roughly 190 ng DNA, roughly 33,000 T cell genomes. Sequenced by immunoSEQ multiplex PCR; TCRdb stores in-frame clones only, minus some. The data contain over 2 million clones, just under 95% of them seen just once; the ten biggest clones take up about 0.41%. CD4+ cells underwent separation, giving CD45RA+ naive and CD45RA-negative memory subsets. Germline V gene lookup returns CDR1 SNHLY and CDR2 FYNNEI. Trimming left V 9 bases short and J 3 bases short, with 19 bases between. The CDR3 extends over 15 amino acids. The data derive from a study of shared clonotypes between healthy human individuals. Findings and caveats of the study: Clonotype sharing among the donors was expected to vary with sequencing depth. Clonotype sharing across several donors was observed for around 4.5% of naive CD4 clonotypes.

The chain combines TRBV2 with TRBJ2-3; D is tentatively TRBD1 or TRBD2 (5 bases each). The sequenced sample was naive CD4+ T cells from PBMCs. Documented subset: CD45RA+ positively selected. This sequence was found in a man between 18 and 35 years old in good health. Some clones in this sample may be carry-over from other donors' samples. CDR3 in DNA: TGTGCCAGTCGACCGGGACGCCTACGGACAGATACGCAGTATTTT. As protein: CASRPGRLRTDTQYF.